The 4 T cell receptor beta chains below come from one sample, sequenced in a study of blood T cells in healthy people across ages. PCR was performed a second time for about 6 to 11 cycles using a sample-barcoded 5' primer and a J-beta primer mix. A single record per CDR3 protein comes from TCRdb applying MiXCR to the 5' RACE reads. The sample has 1.5 million to 2 million distinct CDR3 sequences; roughly 30% are singletons. The sample taken for sequencing was blood. Receptor source: a woman aged 25 to 39 in good health.

This clonotype was recorded a few times. CDR3 DNA: TGTGCCAGCTTTTCAGCAGGGAGATTGGGTGGGGCCAACGTCCTGACTTTC. Translated, it gives CASFSAGRLGGANVLTF. The V gene is TRBV5-6, the J gene TRBJ2-6, with D perhaps given as TRBD1 or TRBD2 (5 bases each). V lost 7 bases to trimming and J lost 3 bases, with 20 bases between them. Germline CDR1 SGHDT, CDR2 YYEEEE. CDR3 length: 17 residues. Based on the CDR3 plus reference TRBV5-6 and TRBJ2-6, the full variable domain is DAGVTQSPTHLIKTRGQQVTLRCSPKSGHDTVSWYQQALGQGPQFIFQYYEEEERQRGNFPDRFSGHQFPNYSSELNVNALLLGDSALYLCASFSAGRLGGANVLTFGAGSRLTVL.

This clonotype showed up just a few times. The chain recombines TRBV10-3 with TRBJ2-2; 8 nucleotides align to TRBD1. Germline V gene lookup returns CDR1 ENHRY and CDR2 SYGVKD. This CDR3 is built from 14 residues. With 4 bases clipped from V and 6 bases from J, the junction kept 4 bases outside the gene matches. DNA of the CDR3: TGTGCCATCAGTGTGACAGGGGACCCCGGGGAGCTGTTTTTT. Its translation is CAISVTGDPGELFF.

This clonotype showed up just a few times. The gene calls are TRBV2 and TRBJ1-6; D gene unclear. The CDR3 covers 13 residues. Deletions cut 3 bases from V and 8 bases from J, with 8 bases between. Per the germline V gene, CDR1 is SNHLY and CDR2 is FYNNEI. The chain's CDR3 is CASSDQRDSPLHF. The CDR3 nucleotides are TGTGCCAGCAGTGATCAGAGGGATTCACCCCTCCACTTT.

The chain is built from TRBV20-1 and TRBJ2-1; TRBD1 or TRBD2 may be the D gene (5 bases each). V was pared by 0 bases and J by 6 bases, with 15 bases between. Germline V gene sequence: CDR1 DFQATT, CDR2 SNEGSKA (reference sequence). This CDR3 contains 15 residues. CDR3 in amino acids: CSARDRRAGSNEQFF. CDR3 DNA: TGCAGTGCTAGAGATCGCAGGGCGGGTAGCAATGAGCAGTTCTTC.